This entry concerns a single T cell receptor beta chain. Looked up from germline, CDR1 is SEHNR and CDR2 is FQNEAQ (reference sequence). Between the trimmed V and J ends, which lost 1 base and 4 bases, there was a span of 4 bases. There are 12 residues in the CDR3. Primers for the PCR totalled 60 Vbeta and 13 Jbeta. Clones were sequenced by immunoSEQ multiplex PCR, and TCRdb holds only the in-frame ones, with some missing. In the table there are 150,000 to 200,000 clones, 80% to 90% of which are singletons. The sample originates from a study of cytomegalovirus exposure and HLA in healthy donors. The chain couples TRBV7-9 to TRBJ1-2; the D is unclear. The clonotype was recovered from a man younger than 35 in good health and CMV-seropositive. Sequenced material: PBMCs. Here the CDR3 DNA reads TGTGCCAGCAGCTTAGGTATCTATGGCTACACCTTC. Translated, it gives CASSLGIYGYTF.